This T cell receptor beta chain is drawn from a study of neurological immune-mediated disorders (dated by TCRdb to between 2017 and 2020). With respect to the entire study: Peripheral blood TCR-beta repertoires from patients with HTLV-I-associated myelopathy (HAM/TSP), patients with multiple sclerosis, and healthy controls were compared in the study using UMI-based sequencing. Alongside PBMC samples, the set of fewer than 110 TCR-beta libraries contained longitudinal samples, technical triplicates, and paired CD4+ and CD8+ T-cell subsets that had been sorted. Longitudinal HAM/TSP donors and healthy donors each had 3 time-points at intervals of about 3-40 months. The cohort comprised 65 to 75 subjects: around 15 HAM/TSP patients, some 34 multiple sclerosis patients and about 20 healthy controls.

The time point label corresponds to: longitudinal time-point 2. For the unsorted PBMC libraries, 2 million PBMCs were stored in RNAlater at -80 degrees C until RNA extraction and were used to generate the libraries. PBMCs were separated from peripheral blood using Ficoll-Hypaque density gradient centrifugation and then cryopreserved in liquid nitrogen. Trimming removed 10 bases from V and 6 bases from J, leaving 12 bases between the germline ends. Including the terminal cysteine and phenylalanine, the CDR3 comprises 11 residues. CDR3 DNA only is kept here, 33 bases in frame from base 1. The CDR1 and CDR2 encoded by the germline V gene are MDHEN and SYDVKM. This clonotype was observed at least ten times. Its antigen is still unknown. No qualities accompany the bases; no much larger clone lies one base away. The paper as a whole reports these results and caveats: Across subjects, expanded clones never shared an identical CDR3 amino acid sequence, which suggests that the TCR-beta repertoires in every group were private. TCR clonal expansion was highest in HAM/TSP patients and lowest in MS patients, with MS patients falling below even healthy controls.

cDNA synthesis used template-switch 5'RACE with a primer carrying a 10-nucleotide random unique molecular identifier tagging each TCR transcript. Each sequencing run produced over 180 million TCR-beta sequences covering 15-18 subjects. The RNeasy kit was used for extraction of total RNA. Using the KAPA Real-time Library Amplification kit, TCR-beta VDJ regions were amplified with primers for the TCR constant region and the 5'RACE anchor. A first PCR added sample indexes and Illumina adaptors, and a second PCR then raised library yield. After Ampure bead purification, the TCR product of roughly 650 bp was size-selected on a 2% E-gel SizeSelection system. Before pooling, libraries had their quality checked on a Bioanalyzer, their concentration measured with Qubit, and their quantity determined with the Kapa Library Quantification kit. Paired-end 2 x 150 bp sequencing of the libraries was performed on an Illumina HiSeq 2500. To increase sequence diversity, roughly 24-32% phiX was spiked into each library pool. In the source study's methods: The UMI-based MiGEC pipeline processed quality-filtered reads and removed over 75% of raw TCR sequences during error correction. IMGT germline references were used for aligning VDJ genes, and each clonotype was defined as a unique CDR3 amino acid sequence together with its V-J genes. VDJtools evaluated clonal expansion, Shannon diversity and CDR3 relatedness (CalcPairwiseDistances, ClusterSamples); CLCbio workbench built phylogenetic trees. Clones with at least 8 unique UMIs were defined as expanded, with this threshold being based on coefficient-of-variation modelling across technical triplicates. TCRdb ran its own pipeline on the public reads, namely fastp trimming at Q25 and MiXCR clone calling, and kept in-frame beta chains. Rows with one shared CDR3 protein collapse into an entry with the most common genes and DNA. The V and J calls were not made by the authors but by TCRdb's processing. This sample lists 84,000 or so distinct CDR3 sequences; roughly an eighth were detected once. The ten top clones hold roughly 5% of the sample.

The specimen was PBMCs. The sequence derives from a female donor with HTLV-1-associated myelopathy (HAM/TSP). The chain uses TRBV28 and TRBJ1-1; there is no confident call for the D gene. The sequenced DNA: TGTGCCACCCTATCACGGGCTGAAGCTTTCTTT. Translated, this gives CATLSRAEAFF.